This T cell receptor beta chain was captured by sequencing in a study of a mutant IDH1 vaccine in newly diagnosed glioma. The wider study: The vaccination schedule gave patients eight doses in weeks 1, 3, 5, 7, 11, 15, 19 and 23. The earlier regimen, radiotherapy, temozolomide, or both, was most often both.

This clone was picked up one time. Its cognate antigen is unknown. TCRdb's table, derived via immunoSEQ multiplex PCR, lists solely in-frame clones and lacks some. The repertoire holds approximately 50,000 clones, with about 87% as singletons. The germline V gene has CDR1 SGDLS and CDR2 YYNGEE. This CDR3 comprises 17 residues. The V and J ends lost 4 bases and 3 bases, in that order; junction bases with no gene match: 9. Noted time point: week 23, last vaccination. Vaccination comprised doses that each held 300 ug of mutant IDH1 20-mer peptide, plus topical imiquimod. Here the sequenced sample was PBMCs, taken from a glioma patient whose treatment included an IDH1 peptide vaccine. The clonotype comes from a man between 40 and 49 years old with glioma. This sequence joins TRBV9 and TRBJ2-7, with 14 nucleotides matching TRBD2. The CDR3 spells CASSLTAGTSGSYEQYF. The CDR3 region has the DNA TGTGCCAGCAGCTTGACGGCCGGGACTAGCGGGAGCTACGAGCAGTACTTC. The full variable domain, completed using reference TRBV9 and TRBJ2-7, is DSGVTQTPKHLITATGQRVTLRCSPRSGDLSVYWYQQSLDQGLQFLIQYYNGEERAKGNILERFSAQQFPDLHSELNLSSLELGDSALYFCASSLTAGTSGSYEQYFGPGTRLTVT.